This note documents a single TCR beta chain sequence. What it binds is unknown. The entry originates in a study of shared clonotypes between healthy human individuals. General study points: Sharing of clonotypes among donors was expected to vary with sequencing depth. Only blood underwent sampling, and tissue repertoires likely differ.

Donors included only healthy HIV-negative adults lacking recent acute infections or vaccinations. Looked up from germline, CDR1 is MNHEY and CDR2 is SVGAGI. Trimming removed 6 bases from V and 9 bases from J, with 15 bases in between. The CDR3 extends over 13 amino acids. The protocol was immunoSEQ multiplex PCR, while the TCRdb copy is restricted to in-frame clones and leaves out a portion. Of 550,000 to 600,000 clones in the sample, roughly four fifths were seen once. This chain joins TRBV6-5 and TRBJ2-1; TRBD1 is a possible D gene (6 bases). The material sequenced was PBMCs. This TCR derives from a woman aged 40 to 55 in good health. Some clones in this sample may be carry-over from other donors' samples. Here the CDR3 DNA reads TGTGCCAGCAGGAGGGGGAGATGGAGTGAGCAGTTCTTC. Translation gives CASRRGRWSEQFF.